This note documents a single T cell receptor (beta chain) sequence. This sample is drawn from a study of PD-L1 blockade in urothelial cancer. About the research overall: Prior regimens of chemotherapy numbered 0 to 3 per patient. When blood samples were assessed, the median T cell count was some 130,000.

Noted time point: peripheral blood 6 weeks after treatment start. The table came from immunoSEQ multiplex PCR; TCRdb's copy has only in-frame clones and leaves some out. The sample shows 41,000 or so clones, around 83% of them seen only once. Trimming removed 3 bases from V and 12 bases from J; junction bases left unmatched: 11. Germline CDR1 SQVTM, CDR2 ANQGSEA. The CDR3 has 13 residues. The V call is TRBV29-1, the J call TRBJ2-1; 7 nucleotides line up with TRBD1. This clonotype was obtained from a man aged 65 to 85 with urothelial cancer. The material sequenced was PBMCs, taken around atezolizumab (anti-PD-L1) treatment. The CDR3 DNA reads TGCAGCGTTGATGTGGGTGACAGGGTTGGGCAGTTCTTC. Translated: CSVDVGDRVGQFF.